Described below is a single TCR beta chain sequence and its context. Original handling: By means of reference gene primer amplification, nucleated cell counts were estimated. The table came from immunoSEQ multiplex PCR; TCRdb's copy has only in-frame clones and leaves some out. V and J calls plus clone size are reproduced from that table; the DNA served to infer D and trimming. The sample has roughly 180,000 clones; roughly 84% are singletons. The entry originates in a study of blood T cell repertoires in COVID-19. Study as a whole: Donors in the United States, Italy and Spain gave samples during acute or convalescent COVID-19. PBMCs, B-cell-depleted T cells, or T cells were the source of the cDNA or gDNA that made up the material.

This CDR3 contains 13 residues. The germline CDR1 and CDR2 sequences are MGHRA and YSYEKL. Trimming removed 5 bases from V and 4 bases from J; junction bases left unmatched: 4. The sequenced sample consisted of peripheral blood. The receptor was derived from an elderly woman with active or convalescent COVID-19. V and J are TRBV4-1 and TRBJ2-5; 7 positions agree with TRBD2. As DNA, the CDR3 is TGCGCCAGCAGCAGGACGGGAGGAGAGACCCAGTACTTC. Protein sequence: CASSRTGGETQYF.